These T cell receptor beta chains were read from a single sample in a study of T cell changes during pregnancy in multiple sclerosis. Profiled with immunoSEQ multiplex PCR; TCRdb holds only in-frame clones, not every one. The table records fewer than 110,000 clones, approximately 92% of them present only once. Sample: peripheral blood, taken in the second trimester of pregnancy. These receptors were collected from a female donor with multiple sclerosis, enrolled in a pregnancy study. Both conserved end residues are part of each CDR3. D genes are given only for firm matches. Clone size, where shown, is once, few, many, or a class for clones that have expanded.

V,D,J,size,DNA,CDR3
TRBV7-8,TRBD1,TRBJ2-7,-,TGTGCCAGCAGCTTAGCCTTGGGACAGAGGCCCTACGAGCAGTACTTC,CASSLALGQRPYEQYF
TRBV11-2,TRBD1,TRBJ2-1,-,TGTGCCAGCAGCTCCAACTCCGGGACAGGGGGCAATGAGCAGTTCTTC,CASSSNSGTGGNEQFF
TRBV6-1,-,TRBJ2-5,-,TGTGCCAGCAGTGCTTCGGAGACCCAGTACTTC,CASSASETQYF
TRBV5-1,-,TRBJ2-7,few,TGCGCCAGCAACTTGGGTATGACAGGCCGCTCCTACGAGCAGTACTTC,CASNLGMTGRSYEQYF
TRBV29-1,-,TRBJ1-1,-,TGCAGCGTTGTCGGCAGAGGAGACACTGAAGCTTTCTTT,CSVVGRGDTEAFF
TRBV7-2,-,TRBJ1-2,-,TGTGCCAGCAGCTTAGACAGCACCACTAACTATGGCTACACCTTC,CASSLDSTTNYGYTF
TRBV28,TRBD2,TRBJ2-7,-,TGTGCCAGCAGTGGTGGCGGGAGGATGGCTATGAGCGAGCAGTACTTC,CASSGGGRMAMSEQYF
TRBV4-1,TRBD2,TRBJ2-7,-,TGCGCCAGCAGCCAAGATCCCTCGGGACTAGCGGGAGACTACGAGCAGTACTTC,CASSQDPSGLAGDYEQYF
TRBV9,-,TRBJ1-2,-,TGTGCCAGCAGCGTAGCAGCGGCCCTGGGGTATGGCTACACCTTC,CASSVAAALGYGYTF
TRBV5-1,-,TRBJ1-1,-,TGCGCCAGCAGCTTGGACACGAACACTGAAGCTTTCTTT,CASSLDTNTEAFF
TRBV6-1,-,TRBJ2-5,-,TGTGCCAGCCGTGCCCGGGGCCAAGAGACCCAGTACTTC,CASRARGQETQYF
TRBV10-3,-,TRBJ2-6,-,TGTGCCATCAGTGATCTTCACAGGGCCTCATCCTCTGGGGCCAACGTCCTGACTTTC,CAISDLHRASSSGANVLTF
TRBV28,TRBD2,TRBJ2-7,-,TGTGCCAGCAGTCCCGGGACTAGTCGGGAAAGCTACGAGCAGTACTTC,CASSPGTSRESYEQYF
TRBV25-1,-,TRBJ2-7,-,TGTGCCAGCAGCCCACGCGGGACTGTTTACGAGCAGTACTTC,CASSPRGTVYEQYF
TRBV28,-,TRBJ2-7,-,TGTGCCAGCAGTTTGCGGGCTGGGGAGCAGTACTTC,CASSLRAGEQYF
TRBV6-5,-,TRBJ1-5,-,TGTGCCAGCAGTTGGGGCCCCAATCAGCCCCAGCATTTT,CASSWGPNQPQHF
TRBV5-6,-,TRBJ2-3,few,TGTGCCAGCAGCTTGGGACAGTACACAGATACGCAGTATTTT,CASSLGQYTDTQYF
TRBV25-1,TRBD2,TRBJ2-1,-,TGTGCCAGCAGTTTGACTAGCGGGAGGAGGTACAATGAGCAGTTCTTC,CASSLTSGRRYNEQFF
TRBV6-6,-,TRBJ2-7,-,TGTGCCAGCAGTTACAGATCCCTACTCTCCTACGAGCAGTACTTC,CASSYRSLLSYEQYF
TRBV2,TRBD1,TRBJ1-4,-,TGTGCCAGCAGGTTTACAGGGGGCTTTGAAAAACTGTTTTTT,CASRFTGGFEKLFF
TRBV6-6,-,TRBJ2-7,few,TGTGCCAGCAGTTCCATGGCCCGGTCGGCGGAGCTCGAGCAGTACTTC,CASSSMARSAELEQYF
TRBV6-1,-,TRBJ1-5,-,TGTGCCAGCAGTGCGACAAGCCATAGCAATCAGCCCCAGCATTTT,CASSATSHSNQPQHF
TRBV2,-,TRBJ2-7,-,TGTGCCAGCAAGTTGCAGGACTCCTACGAGCAGTACTTC,CASKLQDSYEQYF
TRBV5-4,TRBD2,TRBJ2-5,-,TGTGCCAGCAGCTGGGGGCGAGGGACTAGCGGGCAAGAGACCCAGTACTTC,CASSWGRGTSGQETQYF
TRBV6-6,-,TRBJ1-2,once,TGTGCCAGCAGGTCCGGGACAACCTCATCTAACTATGGCTACACCTTC,CASRSGTTSSNYGYTF
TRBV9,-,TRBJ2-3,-,TGTGCCAGCAGCGTCGTCTCTACAGATACGCAGTATTTT,CASSVVSTDTQYF
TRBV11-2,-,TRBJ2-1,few,TGTGCCAGCAGCTTAGCACAGGGCCCCTACAATGAGCAGTTCTTC,CASSLAQGPYNEQFF
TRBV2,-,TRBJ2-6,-,TGTGCCAGCAGTGAAGCAATGGACTTCTCTGGGGCCAACGTCCTGACTTTC,CASSEAMDFSGANVLTF
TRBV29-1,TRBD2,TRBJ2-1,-,TGCAGCGTTGGGGCTAGCGGGTTCAATGAGCAGTTCTTC,CSVGASGFNEQFF
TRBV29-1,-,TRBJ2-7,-,TGCAGCGTTGCAGTAGTCGCAGGGATCTACGAGCAGTACTTC,CSVAVVAGIYEQYF
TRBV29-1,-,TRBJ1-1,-,TGCAGCGTTGTAAAGTCGGACACTGAAGCTTTCTTT,CSVVKSDTEAFF
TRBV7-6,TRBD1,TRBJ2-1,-,TGTGCCAGCAGCGCCGGGACAGCCGGCTCCTACAATGAGCAGTTCTTC,CASSAGTAGSYNEQFF
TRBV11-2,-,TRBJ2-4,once,TGTGCCAGCAGCTTACAGGTCACCCTTGTAGCCAAAAACATTCAGTACTTC,CASSLQVTLVAKNIQYF
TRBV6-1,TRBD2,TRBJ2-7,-,TGTGCCGTCACGGGACTAGCGGCCTGGAAGCAGTACTTC,CAVTGLAAWKQYF
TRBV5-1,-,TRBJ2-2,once,TGCGCCAGCAGCTTCTTGGGGCAGCCCGGGGAGCTGTTTTTT,CASSFLGQPGELFF
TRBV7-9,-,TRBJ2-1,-,TGTGCCAGCAGCCCAGTGGGCGTTCCGGACTCCGACTTCTTC,CASSPVGVPDSDFF
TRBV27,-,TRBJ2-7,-,TGTGCCAGCAGTTCACAGGGAATAACCTACGAGCAGTACTTC,CASSSQGITYEQYF
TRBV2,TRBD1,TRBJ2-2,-,TGTGCCAGCAGCCCCCCGGGACAGGGGAACACCGGGGAGCTGTTTTTT,CASSPPGQGNTGELFF
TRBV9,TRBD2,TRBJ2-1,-,TGTGCCAGCAGCGTAGCCATCGGGACTAGCGGGAGGGCTAGAGCCTACAATGAGCAGTTCTTC,CASSVAIGTSGRARAYNEQFF
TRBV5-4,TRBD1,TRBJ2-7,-,TGTGCCAGCAGCGTACCCGGGACAGCTTACGAGCAGTACTTC,CASSVPGTAYEQYF
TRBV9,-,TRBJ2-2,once,TGTGCCAGCACGGGGGGCCAGGGTCGATCGGGGGAGCTGTTTTTT,CASTGGQGRSGELFF
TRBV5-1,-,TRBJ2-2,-,TGCGCCAGCAGCCCCGGTGGTAGCGGATGGAACACCGGGGAGCTGTTTTTT,CASSPGGSGWNTGELFF
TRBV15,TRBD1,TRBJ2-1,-,TGTGCCACCAGCAGCGGGACAGGGGTATACAATGAGCAGTTCTTC,CATSSGTGVYNEQFF
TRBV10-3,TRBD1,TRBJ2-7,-,TGTGCCATCAGGAAGGGACAGGGACCAACCTACGAGCAGTACTTC,CAIRKGQGPTYEQYF
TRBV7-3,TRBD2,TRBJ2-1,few,TGTGCCAGCAGTGTGGGCACGGGAGGGACCGATGAGCAGTTCTTC,CASSVGTGGTDEQFF
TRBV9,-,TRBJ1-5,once,TGTGCCAGCAGCGTAGCGGGGAGCAATCAGCCCCAGCATTTT,CASSVAGSNQPQHF
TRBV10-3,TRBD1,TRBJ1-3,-,TGTGCCACGCAGGGGGATGGAAACACCATATATTTT,CATQGDGNTIYF
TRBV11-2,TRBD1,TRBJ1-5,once,TGTGCCAGCAGCTTCCTATCGGACAGGGGGCAGTTGAGGAATCAGCCCCAGCATTTT,CASSFLSDRGQLRNQPQHF
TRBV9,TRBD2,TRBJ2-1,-,TGTGCCAGCAGCGTAGACCTAGCGGGAGGGGTTCGGGATGAGCAGTTCTTC,CASSVDLAGGVRDEQFF
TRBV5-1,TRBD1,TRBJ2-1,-,TGCGCCAGCAGCTTGGCCAGGGGGCTCAACTATGAGCAGTTCTTC,CASSLARGLNYEQFF
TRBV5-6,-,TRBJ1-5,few,TGTGCCAGCAGCTTTTCTTTTGATCAGCCCCAGCATTTT,CASSFSFDQPQHF
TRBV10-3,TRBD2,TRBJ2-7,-,TGTGCCATCTCCCCTGGGACGGACACTAGCGGGAGCCCCCCCTACGAGCAGTACTTC,CAISPGTDTSGSPPYEQYF
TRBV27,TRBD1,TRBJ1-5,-,TGTGCCAGCAGTTTGTCGACAGGGAGCAATCAGCCCCAGCATTTT,CASSLSTGSNQPQHF
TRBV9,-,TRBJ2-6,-,TGTGCCAGCAGCGTATTGGCAGGGCCATCTGGGGCCAACGTCCTGACTTTC,CASSVLAGPSGANVLTF
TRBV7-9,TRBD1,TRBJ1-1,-,TGTGCCAGCAGCAACAGCGGGGGGACAGATAGTACTGAAGCTTTCTTT,CASSNSGGTDSTEAFF
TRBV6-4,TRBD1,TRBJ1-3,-,TGTGCCAGCAGCTTCGGGGTGGGGACAGGGTACAACACCATATATTTT,CASSFGVGTGYNTIYF
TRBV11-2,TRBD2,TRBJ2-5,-,TGTGCCAGCAGCCCGGGAGGCAGAGAGACCCAGTACTTC,CASSPGGRETQYF
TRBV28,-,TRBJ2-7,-,TGTGCCAGCAGTCTCCCACTAGGGCGCAACTACGAGCAGTACTTC,CASSLPLGRNYEQYF
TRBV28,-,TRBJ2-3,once,TGTGCCAGCAGTTATAGCGCTAGCACAGATACGCAGTATTTT,CASSYSASTDTQYF
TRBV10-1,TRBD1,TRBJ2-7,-,TGCGCCAGCAGTGAGTCCGGGTGTACGACAGGGACGTACTTC,CASSESGCTTGTYF